The rows below give T cell receptor beta chains drawn from one sample of a study of blood T cell repertoires in COVID-19. Data came from immunoSEQ multiplex PCR; TCRdb stores just in-frame clones and leaves some out. Of some 350,000 clones in the sample, about nine tenths are singletons; the top ten hold about 7%. The sample was peripheral blood. These receptor sequences come from an older woman with COVID-19, enrolled during active disease. Each CDR3 is given with its conserved first and last residue. A D gene is named only where the DNA matches it firmly. Part of the rows lack a size; the others show once, few, many or a class for expanded clones.

V gene: TRBV27; J gene: TRBJ1-6; D gene: NA; clone size: once; CDR3 DNA: TGTGCCAGCAGTAACGGGAGAAGAGATAATTCACCCCTCCACTTT; CDR3 protein: CASSNGRRDNSPLHF
V gene: TRBV5-1; J gene: TRBJ1-1; D gene: TRBD1; clone size: NA; CDR3 DNA: TGCGCCAGCAGCTTGGATCCTTTTTTAGGGACAGCTAACACTGAAGCTTTCTTT; CDR3 protein: CASSLDPFLGTANTEAFF
V gene: TRBV7-2; J gene: TRBJ1-6; D gene: TRBD1; clone size: NA; CDR3 DNA: TGTGCCAGCAGCCCCCGACAGGGCCTTTCACCCCTCCACTTT; CDR3 protein: CASSPRQGLSPLHF
V gene: TRBV19; J gene: TRBJ1-5; D gene: TRBD1; clone size: NA; CDR3 DNA: TGTGCCAGTAGTCACGGACAGGGAGGAAGACAGCCCCAGCATTTT; CDR3 protein: CASSHGQGGRQPQHF
V gene: TRBV19; J gene: TRBJ1-2; D gene: TRBD1; clone size: NA; CDR3 DNA: TGTGCCAGTAGTATAATACGGGACAGCTATGGCTACACCTTC; CDR3 protein: CASSIIRDSYGYTF
V gene: TRBV27; J gene: TRBJ2-7; D gene: NA; clone size: NA; CDR3 DNA: TGTGCCAGCAGTTTATCGAGACAGGTCTCCTACGAGCAGTACTTC; CDR3 protein: CASSLSRQVSYEQYF
V gene: TRBV19; J gene: TRBJ1-5; D gene: TRBD1; clone size: NA; CDR3 DNA: TGTGCCAGTAGTCCGACGACAGGGAACAATCAGCCCCAGCATTTT; CDR3 protein: CASSPTTGNNQPQHF
V gene: TRBV30; J gene: TRBJ2-5; D gene: NA; clone size: NA; CDR3 DNA: TGTGCCTGGATGGGGGGGGACAGGGAGACCCAGTACTTC; CDR3 protein: CAWMGGDRETQYF
V gene: TRBV2; J gene: TRBJ2-1; D gene: TRBD1; clone size: NA; CDR3 DNA: TGTGCCAGCAGTGGGGACAGGGGTACCTACAATGAGCAGTTCTTC; CDR3 protein: CASSGDRGTYNEQFF
V gene: TRBV6-5; J gene: TRBJ2-7; D gene: TRBD1; clone size: NA; CDR3 DNA: TGTGCCAGCAGTACGGGACAGGGGGCCCCCTACGAGCAGTACTTC; CDR3 protein: CASSTGQGAPYEQYF
V gene: TRBV10-3; J gene: TRBJ1-5; D gene: NA; clone size: NA; CDR3 DNA: TGTGCCATCAGTAGGCAGGTATCTCAGCCCCAGCATTTT; CDR3 protein: CAISRQVSQPQHF
V gene: TRBV28; J gene: TRBJ1-5; D gene: NA; clone size: NA; CDR3 DNA: TGTGCCAGCAGTTTCGGTCAGGTTTACAATCAGCCCCAGCATTTT; CDR3 protein: CASSFGQVYNQPQHF
V gene: TRBV4-3; J gene: TRBJ2-1; D gene: NA; clone size: NA; CDR3 DNA: TGCGCCAGCAGTCCTCGAGGGAACAGTGAGCAGTTCTTC; CDR3 protein: CASSPRGNSEQFF
V gene: TRBV7-2; J gene: TRBJ1-1; D gene: TRBD1; clone size: NA; CDR3 DNA: TGTGCCAGCAGCTTAGGGCGGACAGGGTTAGCTTTCTTT; CDR3 protein: CASSLGRTGLAFF
V gene: TRBV20-1; J gene: TRBJ2-7; D gene: NA; clone size: NA; CDR3 DNA: TGCAGTGCTGGGACTTTCTACGAGCAGTACTTC; CDR3 protein: CSAGTFYEQYF
V gene: TRBV6-5; J gene: TRBJ2-1; D gene: NA; clone size: NA; CDR3 DNA: TGTGCCACCTCATTCGGGAGCTCCTACAATGAGCAGTTCTTC; CDR3 protein: CATSFGSSYNEQFF
V gene: TRBV7-2; J gene: TRBJ2-2; D gene: TRBD2; clone size: NA; CDR3 DNA: TGTGCCAGCAGCTTTATCGGGGACTACTCGAACACCGGGGAGCTGTTTTTT; CDR3 protein: CASSFIGDYSNTGELFF
V gene: TRBV5-6; J gene: TRBJ2-7; D gene: TRBD1; clone size: NA; CDR3 DNA: TGTGCCAGCAGCTTGCCAGGGGGCGCAGGGCAGTACTTC; CDR3 protein: CASSLPGGAGQYF
V gene: TRBV29-1; J gene: TRBJ1-1; D gene: TRBD1; clone size: NA; CDR3 DNA: TGCAGCGGGGACTCATCGACAGGGTTGAACACTGAAGCTTTCTTT; CDR3 protein: CSGDSSTGLNTEAFF
V gene: TRBV30; J gene: TRBJ1-5; D gene: NA; clone size: NA; CDR3 DNA: TGTGCCTGGAGTGTGGGCAGGGGTCAGCCCCAGCATTTT; CDR3 protein: CAWSVGRGQPQHF
V gene: TRBV10-2; J gene: TRBJ2-1; D gene: NA; clone size: NA; CDR3 DNA: TGCGCCAGCAGTGAGTTGGGACTTTATGAGCAGTTCTTC; CDR3 protein: CASSELGLYEQFF
V gene: TRBV2; J gene: TRBJ2-1; D gene: NA; clone size: NA; CDR3 DNA: TGTGCCAGCAGTGTGGGGGGGCGGGATGAGCAGTTCTTC; CDR3 protein: CASSVGGRDEQFF
V gene: TRBV5-1; J gene: TRBJ1-4; D gene: NA; clone size: NA; CDR3 DNA: TGCGCCAGCAGGTTCGGGACACTTAATGAAAAACTGTTTTTT; CDR3 protein: CASRFGTLNEKLFF
V gene: TRBV3-1/TRBV3-2; J gene: TRBJ2-7; D gene: NA; clone size: NA; CDR3 DNA: TGTGCCAGCAGTCGGGGTAGGGCAGGGGTTAGCTCCTACGAGCAGTACTTC; CDR3 protein: CASSRGRAGVSSYEQYF
V gene: TRBV7-2; J gene: TRBJ2-2; D gene: NA; clone size: NA; CDR3 DNA: TGTGCCAGCAGCGGAATCGGTGGGGCTGGGACCGGGGAGCTGTTTTTT; CDR3 protein: CASSGIGGAGTGELFF
V gene: TRBV5-5; J gene: TRBJ1-5; D gene: NA; clone size: NA; CDR3 DNA: TGTGCCAGCAGCCAATCGCCCCGGGGAAATCAGCCCCAGCATTTT; CDR3 protein: CASSQSPRGNQPQHF
V gene: TRBV9; J gene: TRBJ2-6; D gene: NA; clone size: once; CDR3 DNA: TGTGCCAGCAGCGTAAGTCAAGGGGGAGCCGGGGCCAACGTCCTGACTTTC; CDR3 protein: CASSVSQGGAGANVLTF
V gene: TRBV30; J gene: TRBJ1-2; D gene: TRBD1; clone size: NA; CDR3 DNA: TGTGCCTGGAGACAGGCAGGGGGCTATGGCTACACCTTC; CDR3 protein: CAWRQAGGYGYTF
V gene: TRBV24-1; J gene: TRBJ1-6; D gene: NA; clone size: NA; CDR3 DNA: TGTGCCACCAGTGACAAAAGAGAGAATTCACCCCTCCACTTT; CDR3 protein: CATSDKRENSPLHF